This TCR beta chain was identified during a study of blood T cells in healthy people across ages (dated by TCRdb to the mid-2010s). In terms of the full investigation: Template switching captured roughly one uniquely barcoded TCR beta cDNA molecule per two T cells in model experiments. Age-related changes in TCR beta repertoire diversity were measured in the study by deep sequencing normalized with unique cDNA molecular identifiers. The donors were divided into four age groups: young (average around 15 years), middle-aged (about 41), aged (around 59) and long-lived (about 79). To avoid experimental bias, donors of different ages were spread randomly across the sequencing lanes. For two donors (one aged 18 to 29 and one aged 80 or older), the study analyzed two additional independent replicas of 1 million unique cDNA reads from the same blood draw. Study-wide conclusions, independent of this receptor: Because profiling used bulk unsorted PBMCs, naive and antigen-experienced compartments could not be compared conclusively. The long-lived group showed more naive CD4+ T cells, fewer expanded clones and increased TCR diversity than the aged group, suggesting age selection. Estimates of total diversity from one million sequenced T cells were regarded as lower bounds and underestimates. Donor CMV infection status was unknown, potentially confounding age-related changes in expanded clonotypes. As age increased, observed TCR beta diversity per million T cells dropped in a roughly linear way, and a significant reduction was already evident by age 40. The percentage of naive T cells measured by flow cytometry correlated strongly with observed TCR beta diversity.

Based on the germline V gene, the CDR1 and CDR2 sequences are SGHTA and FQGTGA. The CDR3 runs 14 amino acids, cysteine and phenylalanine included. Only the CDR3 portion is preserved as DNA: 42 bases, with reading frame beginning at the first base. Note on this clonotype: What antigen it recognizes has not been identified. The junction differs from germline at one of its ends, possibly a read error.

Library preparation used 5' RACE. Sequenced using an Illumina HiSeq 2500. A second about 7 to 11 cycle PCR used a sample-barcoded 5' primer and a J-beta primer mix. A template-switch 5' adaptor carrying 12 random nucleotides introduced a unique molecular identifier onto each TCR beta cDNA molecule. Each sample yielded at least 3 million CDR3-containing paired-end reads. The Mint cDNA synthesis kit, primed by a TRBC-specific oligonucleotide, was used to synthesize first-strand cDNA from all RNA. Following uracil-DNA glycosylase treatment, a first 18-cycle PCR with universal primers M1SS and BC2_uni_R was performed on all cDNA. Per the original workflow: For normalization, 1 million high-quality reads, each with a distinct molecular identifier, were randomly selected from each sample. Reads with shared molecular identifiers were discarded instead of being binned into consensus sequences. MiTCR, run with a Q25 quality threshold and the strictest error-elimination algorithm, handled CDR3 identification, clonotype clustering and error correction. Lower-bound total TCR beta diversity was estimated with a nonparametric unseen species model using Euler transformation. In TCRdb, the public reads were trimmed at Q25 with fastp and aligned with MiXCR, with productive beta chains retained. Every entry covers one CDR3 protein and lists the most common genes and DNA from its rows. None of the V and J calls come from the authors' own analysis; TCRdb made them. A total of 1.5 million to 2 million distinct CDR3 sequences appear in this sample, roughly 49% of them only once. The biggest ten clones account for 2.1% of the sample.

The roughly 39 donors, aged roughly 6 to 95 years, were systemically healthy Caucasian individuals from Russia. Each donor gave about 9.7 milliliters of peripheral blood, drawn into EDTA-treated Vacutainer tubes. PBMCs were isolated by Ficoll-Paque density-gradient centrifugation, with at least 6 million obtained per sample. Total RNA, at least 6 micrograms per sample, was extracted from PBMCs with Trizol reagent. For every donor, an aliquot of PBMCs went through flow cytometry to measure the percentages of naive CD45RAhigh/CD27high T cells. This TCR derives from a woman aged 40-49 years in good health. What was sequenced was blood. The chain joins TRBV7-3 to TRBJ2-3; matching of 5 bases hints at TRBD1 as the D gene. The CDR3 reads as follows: CASSLTSTAETQYF. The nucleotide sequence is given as TGTGCCAGCAGCTTAACCTCGACAGCAGAGACGCAGTATTTT. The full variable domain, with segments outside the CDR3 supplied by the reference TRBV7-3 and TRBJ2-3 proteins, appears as GAGVSQTPSNKVTEKGKYVELRCDPISGHTALYWYRQSLGQGPEFLIYFQGTGAADDSGLPNDRFFAVRPEGSVSTLKIQRTERGDSAVYLCASSLTSTAETQYFGPGTRLTVL.